Presented here are 14 T cell receptor beta chains from one specimen sequenced in a study of PD-L1 blockade in urothelial cancer. Indicated time point: peripheral blood 6 weeks after treatment start. The method was immunoSEQ multiplex PCR; TCRdb's version includes in-frame clones alone and lacks a portion of them. There are tens of thousands of clones in the sample; less than 90% occur only once, and 24% lies in the top ten. Sequenced here: PBMCs, sampled around atezolizumab (anti-PD-L1) treatment. All receptors derive from a man in his sixties with urothelial cancer.

V and J are TRBV9 and TRBJ1-2; 7 bases match TRBD1. CDR3 length equals 13 residues. Germline loops: CDR1 SGDLS, CDR2 YYNGEE. The ends lost 3 bases at V and 8 bases at J; junction bases unmatched: 7. CDR3 coding DNA: TGTGCCAGCAGCGCCGACAGGGTTCAGGGCTACACCTTC. This gives the protein CASSADRVQGYTF.

The CDR3 protein is CASSPRGTAGFGTQYF. CDR3 nucleotides: TGTGCCAGCAGTCCTAGGGGGACAGCCGGGTTCGGGACCCAGTACTTC. V gene TRBV7-2 combines with J gene TRBJ2-5; 7 bases agree with TRBD1. V lost 6 bases to trimming and J lost 7 bases; unmatched junction nucleotides: 17. Germline V gives CDR1 SGHTA, CDR2 FQGNSA. The CDR3 runs 16 residues.

This clone was found once. V gene TRBV2 combines with J gene TRBJ2-7; no firm D call. This CDR3 region has 14 residues. CDR1 and CDR2 from the germline V gene are SNHLY and FYNNEI. V was cut by 4 bases and J by 1 base, with 11 bases left in between. The CDR3 here is CASSGLSRSYEQYF. Here the CDR3 DNA reads TGTGCCAGCAGTGGTCTTTCGAGGTCCTACGAGCAGTACTTC. Complete variable domain (other parts from reference TRBV2 and TRBJ2-7): EPEVTQTPSHQVTQMGQEVILRCVPISNHLYFYWYRQILGQKVEFLVSFYNNEISEKSEIFDDQFSVERPDGSNFTLKIRSTKLEDSAMYFCASSGLSRSYEQYFGPGTRLTVT.

V is TRBV9 and J is TRBJ2-1, with 7 nucleotides matching TRBD2. With 0 bases clipped from V and 0 bases from J, the junction kept 3 bases outside the gene matches. Germline loops: CDR1 SGDLS, CDR2 YYNGEE. This CDR3 has 16 amino acids. The CDR3 bases are TGTGCCAGCAGCGTAGGGGGCGGGAGCTCCTACAATGAGCAGTTCTTC. As protein: CASSVGGGSSYNEQFF.

V gene TRBV5-6 combines with J gene TRBJ2-7; 7 positions match TRBD1. CDR1 is SGHDT, CDR2 YYEEEE, per germline. The CDR3 length is 14 residues. The V gene end was trimmed by 4 bases and the J gene end by 3 bases; junction bases not matched to a gene: 7. The CDR3 DNA reads as TGTGCCAGCAGCCGACAGGGCTCGAGCTACGAGCAGTACTTC. Translation gives CASSRQGSSYEQYF.

The table lists this clone with a count of one. The V and J genes are TRBV5-1 and TRBJ1-2, with 12 positions matching TRBD1. CDR3 size: 14 residues. Germline loops: CDR1 SGHRS, CDR2 YFSETQ. Trimming removed 7 bases from V and 4 bases from J; junction bases left unmatched: 5. The CDR3, as DNA: TGCGCCAGCGGAGGGACAGGGGGCTCCTATGGCTACACCTTC. Translating it yields CASGGTGGSYGYTF.

This clone has just one count. The chain recombines TRBV5-1 with TRBJ2-1; 7 bases line up with TRBD2. The CDR3 runs to 16 residues. Germline V gene data show CDR1 as SGHRS and CDR2 as YFSETQ. Trimming removed 0 bases from V and 0 bases from J; junction bases left unmatched: 3. This CDR3 reads CASSLAAGSSYNEQFF. The CDR3 nucleotides read TGCGCCAGCAGCTTGGCAGCGGGGAGCTCCTACAATGAGCAGTTCTTC.

The rearrangement uses TRBV5-4 and TRBJ2-5, with TRBD1 as a possible D gene (5 bases). Per the germline V gene, CDR1 is SGHNT and CDR2 is YYREEE (reference sequence). The CDR3 is 15 amino acids. V lost 4 bases and J lost 2, with 15 bases in between. DNA of the CDR3: TGTGCCAGCAGCCCGATTCCAGGGATACAAGAGACCCAGTACTTC. This translates into CASSPIPGIQETQYF.

The genes are TRBV2 and TRBJ1-1; TRBD1 might be the D (5 bases). This CDR3 comprises 13 residues. Germline V gene sequence: CDR1 SNHLY, CDR2 FYNNEI. The V gene lost 10 bases and the J gene lost 0 bases, with 12 bases spanning the gap. CDR3: CATQTVMNTEAFF. The CDR3 coding sequence is TGTGCCACACAGACAGTGATGAACACTGAAGCTTTCTTT.

This rearrangement joins TRBV16 to TRBJ1-2, with D possibly being TRBD1 (6 bases). The V end lost 3 bases, the J end lost 4 bases, and 12 bases lay between the germline ends. Germline V gene sequence: CDR1 KGHSY, CDR2 FQNENV. This CDR3 is built from 14 residues. In nucleotides, the CDR3 is TGTGCCAGCAGCCAGGACAGATCTGGCTATGGCTACACCTTC. It yields the protein CASSQDRSGYGYTF.

This chain connects TRBV9 to TRBJ1-1; a weak D match, TRBD1 (5 bases). The V and J ends lost 1 base and 0 bases respectively, with 10 bases between them. Per the germline V gene, CDR1 is SGDLS and CDR2 is YYNGEE. The CDR3 is 15 amino acids. CDR3 coding DNA: TGTGCCAGCAGCGTATTGCAGGGAATGAACACTGAAGCTTTCTTT. Translated: CASSVLQGMNTEAFF.

The J gene is TRBJ2-1, the V gene TRBV5-1, with D maybe TRBD2 (5 bases). The germline V gene encodes CDR1 SGHRS and CDR2 YFSETQ. Trimming cost V 0 bases and J 0 bases, with 13 bases left between them. CDR3 length: 17 amino acids. The CDR3 here is CASSLDGRRSSYNEQFF. In DNA form, the CDR3 reads TGCGCCAGCAGCTTGGATGGCCGGAGGAGCTCCTACAATGAGCAGTTCTTC.

The J gene is TRBJ1-2, the V gene TRBV2, with D perhaps matching TRBD1 (5 bases). Germline CDR1 and CDR2: SNHLY and FYNNEI. Trimming took off 5 bases at V and 6 bases at J, with 16 bases between the two ends. CDR3 size: 14 residues. The CDR3 loop reads CASSSHGGVDGYTF. The CDR3 coding sequence is TGTGCCAGCAGTTCCCACGGGGGGGTCGATGGCTACACCTTC.

In the case of this clone: One end of the junction varies from germline; a read error may be responsible. The CDR3 DNA reads as TGTGCTAGCAGCTCGGGACAGGGCGGGGAGACCCAGTACTTC. It translates to CASSSGQGGETQYF. The rearrangement joins TRBV7-7 to TRBJ2-5, with 9 bases that match TRBD1. Germline V gene data show CDR1 as SSHAT and CDR2 as FNYEAQ (reference sequence). The CDR3 spans 14 residues.